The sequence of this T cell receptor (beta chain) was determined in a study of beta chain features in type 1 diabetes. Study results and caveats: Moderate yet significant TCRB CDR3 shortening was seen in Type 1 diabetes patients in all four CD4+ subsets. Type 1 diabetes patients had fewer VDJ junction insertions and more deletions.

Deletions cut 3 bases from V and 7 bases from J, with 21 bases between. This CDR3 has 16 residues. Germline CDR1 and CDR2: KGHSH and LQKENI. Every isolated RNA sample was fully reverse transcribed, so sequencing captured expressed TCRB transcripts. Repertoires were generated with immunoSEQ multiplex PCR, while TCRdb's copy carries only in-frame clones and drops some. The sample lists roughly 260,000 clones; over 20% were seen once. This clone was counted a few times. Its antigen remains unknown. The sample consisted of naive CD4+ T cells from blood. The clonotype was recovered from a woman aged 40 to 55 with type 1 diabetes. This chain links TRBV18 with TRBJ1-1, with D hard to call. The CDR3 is CASSPSQVGSGGEAFF. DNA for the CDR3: TGTGCCAGCTCACCCTCCCAGGTGGGATCGGGAGGTGAAGCTTTCTTT.